This T cell receptor beta chain was captured in a study of technical replicates of blood from a few donors. Measured with immunoSEQ multiplex PCR; TCRdb has only the in-frame clones, and not every one. The profile shows approximately 79,000 clones, around 97% of them singletons. Per germline, CDR1 SGHTS and CDR2 YDEGEE. V was trimmed by 0 bases and J by 4 bases, leaving 13 bases between them. The CDR3 consists of 15 residues. This sequence joins TRBV5-8 and TRBJ1-2; D unclear. Sequencing was done on a sample of T cells isolated from PBMCs. The TCR comes from a human donor in good health. The CDR3 nucleotides read TGTGCCAGCAGCTTGGGTCGCAGGTCAACCTATGGCTACACCTTC. It yields the protein CASSLGRRSTYGYTF.